One T cell receptor beta chain is described in this entry. The CDR3 totals 13 residues. CDR1 MNHNS and CDR2 SASEGT come from the germline V gene. J gave up 11 bases and V 4 bases, and 7 bases lay outside the gene matches. This specimen comes from a study of shared clonotypes between healthy human individuals. The protocol was immunoSEQ multiplex PCR, while the TCRdb copy is restricted to in-frame clones and leaves out a portion. The sample records hundreds of thousands of clones, 90% to 97% being singletons. The TCR comes from a woman in her thirties in good health. The sequenced material came from naive CD4+ T cells sorted from blood. Regarding subset: CD45RA+ positively selected. The chain links TRBV6-1 to TRBJ2-3; 9 bases align to TRBD1. CDR3 loop: CASSGQGTGRQYF. The CDR3 bases are TGTGCCAGCAGTGGCCAAGGGACAGGGCGGCAGTATTTT.